Included here is one TCR beta chain sequence, with context. The sample originates from a study of blood T cell repertoires in COVID-19. This table comes from immunoSEQ multiplex PCR, and its TCRdb copy is limited to in-frame clones, with some not included. Counted here are around 620,000 clones, 80% to 90% occurring once; the ten biggest clones make up under 0.3%. Germline V gene data show CDR1 as KGHDR and CDR2 as SFDVKD. V lost 8 bases to trimming and J lost 5 bases, with 17 bases between them. The CDR3 has 15 amino acids. The chain has TRBV24-1 and TRBJ2-2; possibly TRBD2 for D (7 bases). The receptor comes from a woman aged 18-29 years with acute or convalescent COVID-19. Input material: peripheral blood. As DNA, the CDR3 is TGTGCCACCACTCCGGGGGGCCCGAGAACCGGGGAGCTGTTTTTT. Its translation: CATTPGGPRTGELFF.